This T cell receptor (beta chain) is drawn from a study of PD-L1 blockade in urothelial cancer. Background on the study: Median blood clonality was roughly 0.078, with some 89,000 unique TCRs. The study, taken as a whole, reports: Tumor-associated blood clones were expanded more by durable-benefit patients at 3 weeks.

Worth noting for this clone: What it binds is unknown.

Synthetically made TCR analog templates were put into each PCR as spikes. TCRdb's table, derived via immunoSEQ multiplex PCR, lists solely in-frame clones and lacks some. The repertoire holds roughly 50,000 clones, with around nine tenths as singletons. Per germline, CDR1 MNHEY and CDR2 SMNVEV (reference sequence). The CDR3 spans 14 residues. The ends were cut back, 1 base at V and 2 bases at J, with 9 bases in the middle. Samples were collected from each patient before treatment and during treatment. Each patient gave between 1 and 8 of them in total. The chain combines TRBV27 with TRBJ2-7; D is perhaps TRBD1 (5 bases). The material was PBMCs, obtained around atezolizumab (anti-PD-L1) treatment. This receptor was obtained from a man in his sixties with urothelial cancer. The CDR3 here is CASSLYPGTYEQYF. In DNA form, the CDR3 reads TGTGCCAGCAGTTTATACCCAGGGACCTACGAGCAGTACTTC.